The 18 T cell receptor beta chains below all came from one sample that was sequenced in a study of shared clonotypes between healthy human individuals. TCRdb's table, derived via immunoSEQ multiplex PCR, lists solely in-frame clones and lacks some. The sample carries about 1 million clones, about 75% recorded once. Sequencing input: memory CD4+ T cells sorted from blood. Described subset: CD45RA-negative fraction. The receptors were sampled from a man aged 18 to 30 in good health.

The chain links TRBV6-1 to TRBJ1-1, with 9 nucleotides matching TRBD1. This CDR3 spans 16 amino acids. The germline CDR1 and CDR2 sequences are MNHNS and SASEGT. Unmatched junction bases numbered 11, after V lost 4 bases and J lost 5 bases. The CDR3 is CASSASDRGVWTEAFF. CDR3 nucleotide sequence: TGTGCCAGCAGTGCATCGGACAGGGGCGTTTGGACTGAAGCTTTCTTT.

The chain carries TRBV27 and TRBJ1-4; the match to TRBD1 covers 9 bases. The CDR3 loop spans 15 amino acids. Germline assignment: CDR1 MNHEY and CDR2 SMNVEV (reference sequence). V lost 2 bases, J lost 5 bases, and 3 bases stayed unmatched. The CDR3 here is CASSLIGTGNEKLFF. DNA of the CDR3: TGTGCCAGCAGTTTAATAGGGACAGGGAATGAAAAACTGTTTTTT.

The gene calls are TRBV19 and TRBJ2-5, with TRBD1 as a possible D gene (6 bases). V was trimmed by 3 bases and J by 7 bases, leaving 15 bases between them. The CDR3 is 14 amino acids. CDR1 and CDR2 (germline): LNHDA, SQIVND (reference sequence). The CDR3, as DNA: TGTGCCAGTAGTATCGGGGACAAGTCGGGGACCCAGTACTTC. Protein product: CASSIGDKSGTQYF.

V is TRBV28 and J is TRBJ1-1, with 8 bases that match TRBD1. In germline, CDR1 is MDHEN, CDR2 SYDVKM. CDR3 length: 13 residues. The junction had 5 bases not matched to a gene; V was cut back by 11 bases and J by 0 bases. The CDR3 DNA reads as TGTGCCCTCAGGGGGCGCCTGAACACTGAAGCTTTCTTT. As protein: CALRGRLNTEAFF.

The genes are TRBV10-3 and TRBJ2-6; tentative D call: TRBD1 (5 bases). The ends were cut back, 6 bases at V and 1 base at J, with 10 bases in the middle. The germline CDR1 and CDR2 sequences are ENHRY and SYGVKD. CDR3 length: 15 amino acids. The CDR3 loop is CAISEQASGANVLTF. The CDR3, as DNA: TGTGCCATCAGCGAACAGGCTTCTGGGGCCAACGTCCTGACTTTC.

The chain joins TRBV5-4 to TRBJ2-4; the match to TRBD2 covers 14 bases. Germline V gene sequence: CDR1 SGHNT, CDR2 YYREEE (reference sequence). V lost 4 bases to trimming and J lost 5 bases; unmatched junction nucleotides: 8. This CDR3 contains 17 residues. The CDR3 coding sequence is TGTGCCAGCAGCCCGGGACTAGCGGGGGCGGGCCAAAACATTCAGTACTTC. This codes for CASSPGLAGAGQNIQYF.

This clone was picked up many times. Distinct nucleotide sequences in the sample also encode this CDR3. The rearrangement joins TRBV7-2 to TRBJ2-1, with 11 positions matching TRBD1. CDR3 length: 16 amino acids. V dropped 5 bases and J dropped 7; count of bases not matched to a gene: 10. Germline CDR1 and CDR2: SGHTA and FQGNSA. The CDR3 nucleotides are TGTGCCAGCAGCCCGCGAACCGGGACAGGGGGAAATGAGCAGTTCTTC. This codes for CASSPRTGTGGNEQFF.

The chain carries TRBV6-5 and TRBJ1-4, with D maybe TRBD1 (5 bases). The V and J ends lost 0 bases and 6 bases respectively, with 14 bases between them. In germline, CDR1 is MNHEY, CDR2 SVGAGI. This CDR3 has 16 amino acids. The CDR3 here is CASSYSGDLTHEKLFF. CDR3 DNA: TGTGCCAGCAGTTACTCGGGGGACCTGACTCATGAAAAACTGTTTTTT.

In this sample, this clone turned up once. The CDR3: CASSYLPGAIYGYTF. CDR3 in DNA: TGTGCCAGCAGTTACCTCCCGGGGGCTATCTATGGCTACACCTTC. The gene calls are TRBV2 and TRBJ1-2; perhaps TRBD1 as D (6 bases). From germline, CDR1 is SNHLY and CDR2 FYNNEI. V lost 5 bases and J lost 4, with 17 bases in between. The CDR3 totals 15 residues.

This chain links TRBV6-1 with TRBJ1-4; no clear D gene. CDR3 size: 14 residues. The germline V gene encodes CDR1 MNHNS and CDR2 SASEGT. V lost 5 bases and J 6 bases, leaving 13 bases between the germline ends. CDR3 DNA sequence: TGTGCCAGCAGTCCAGGACGGCATGATGAAAAACTGTTTTTT. Protein: CASSPGRHDEKLFF.

The rearrangement uses TRBV19 and TRBJ1-6, with D maybe TRBD1 (5 bases). Trimming pared 1 base from V and 9 bases from J, leaving 10 bases between. Germline V gives CDR1 LNHDA, CDR2 SQIVND (reference sequence). CDR3 length: 14 residues. CDR3 sequence (DNA): TGTGCCAGTAGTATAGGCCCGGGGGGTTCACCCCTCCACTTT. As protein: CASSIGPGGSPLHF.

The chain is built from TRBV2 and TRBJ2-5; TRBD2 aligns across 12 bases. The CDR3 contains 16 residues. Germline CDR1 and CDR2: SNHLY and FYNNEI. After removal of 3 bases from V and 1 base from J, the junction contained 3 bases not matched to a gene. The CDR3 coding sequence is TGTGCCAGCAGTGATGGGACTAGCGGGCTCCAAGAGACCCAGTACTTC. Translated, it gives CASSDGTSGLQETQYF.

CDR3 protein: CASRHRGSYEQYF. The CDR3 nucleotides read TGTGCCAGCCGGCACAGGGGCTCCTACGAGCAGTACTTC. The rearrangement joins TRBV6-5 to TRBJ2-7; 7 bases map to TRBD1. Germline CDR1 MNHEY, CDR2 SVGAGI. The CDR3 sequence is 13 residues long. The V and J ends lost 8 bases and 0 bases, in that order; junction bases with no gene match: 4.

J is TRBJ2-7 and V is TRBV11-2; TRBD1 matches at 10 bases. The CDR3 loop spans 14 amino acids. CDR1 is SGHAT, CDR2 FQNNGV, per germline. The V segment lost 5 bases and the J segment 4 bases; nucleotides outside the gene matches: 5. The CDR3 sequence: CASSIGDRGYEQYF. CDR3 bases: TGTGCCAGCAGCATAGGGGACAGGGGATACGAGCAGTACTTC.

This clone has just a few counts. V usage is TRBV30 and J usage is TRBJ2-1; 9 bases match TRBD2. CDR3 length equals 15 residues. CDR1 and CDR2 from the germline V gene are GTSNPN and SVGIG (reference sequence). J gave up 10 bases and V 4 bases, and 14 bases lay outside the gene matches. For the CDR3, the DNA is TGTGCCTGGAAGAGAGCGGGGGGAGGGGTATTGGAGCAGTTCTTC. It translates to CAWKRAGGGVLEQFF.

The rearrangement links TRBV6-1 to TRBJ2-2; either TRBD1 or TRBD2 may fit D (5 bases each). From germline, CDR1 is MNHNS and CDR2 SASEGT. The CDR3 extends over 15 amino acids. Trimming shortened V by 5 bases and J by 3 bases, and 13 bases separated the two germline ends. CDR3 in amino acids: CASSRDDLDTGELFF. The CDR3, as DNA: TGTGCCAGCAGTCGGGACGATTTGGACACCGGGGAGCTGTTTTTT.

The rearrangement uses TRBV9 and TRBJ2-2; D is ambiguous. Germline CDR1 SGDLS, CDR2 YYNGEE. Trimming took off 0 bases at V and 4 bases at J, with 7 bases between the two ends. CDR3 length: 14 residues. The CDR3 here is CASSVVPSTGELFF. In DNA form, the CDR3 reads TGTGCCAGCAGCGTAGTTCCTTCCACCGGGGAGCTGTTTTTT.

The chain is built from TRBV30 and TRBJ2-5; tentative D call: TRBD1 (6 bases). Germline loops: CDR1 GTSNPN, CDR2 SVGIG (reference sequence). This CDR3 contains 14 residues. V was pared by 0 bases and J by 5 bases, with 13 bases between. CDR3 residues: CAWSVNRAMETQYF. The CDR3 coding sequence is TGTGCCTGGAGTGTAAACAGGGCTATGGAGACCCAGTACTTC.